This T cell receptor beta chain appears in the sequencing data of a study of early T cells in non-severe SARS-CoV-2 infection. Study-wide background: Chains stayed unpaired after sequencing of bulk RNA from unsorted whole blood. Notes on the study in general: In VDJdb matching, anti-spike CD8 responses were favored while private and CD4 specificities went missing.

Individual cDNA molecules carried attached unique molecular identifiers. TCRdb re-called the 5' RACE reads through MiXCR, storing one row per CDR3 protein. The profile covers 85,000 to 100,000 distinct CDR3 sequences, with 9.5% to 11% appearing a single time and approximately 5% taken by the ten largest. V lost 0 bases to trimming and J lost 0 bases; unmatched junction nucleotides: 3. The CDR3 is made up of 16 amino acids. Germline CDR1 MNHEY, CDR2 SVGAGI. Of note for this clonotype: Its antigen is currently unknown.

What was sequenced was whole blood. J is TRBJ2-3 and V is TRBV6-5, with 7 positions matching TRBD2. The TCR originated in an adult who was a healthcare worker with PCR-confirmed SARS-CoV-2 infection or an uninfected control (not recorded which). The CDR3 nucleotides are TGTGCCAGCAGTTACTCTGCGGGGGTTAGCACAGATACGCAGTATTTT. It encodes CASSYSAGVSTDTQYF.